These 32 T cell receptor beta chains were sequenced from one sample in a study of shared clonotypes between healthy human individuals. Produced via immunoSEQ multiplex PCR; TCRdb's table is partial and in-frame only. Altogether 550,000 to 750,000 clones are present, about 91% being singletons, with the ten largest covering roughly 24%. Terminally differentiated effector memory CD45RA+ cells were excluded from the naive CD8 cells, which were CD45RO-negative and positively selected for CCR7. The sequencing input was naive CD8+ T cells sorted from blood. These receptors came from a man aged 30 to 39 in good health.

The chain carries TRBV30 and TRBJ2-7; D unresolved. V was pared by 2 bases and J by 2 bases, with 7 bases between. The germline V gene has CDR1 GTSNPN and CDR2 SVGIG (reference sequence). The CDR3 spans 12 residues. CDR3 residues: CAWSNVPYEQYF. The CDR3 nucleotides are TGTGCCTGGAGTAACGTCCCCTACGAGCAGTACTTC.

This clone occurred a few times. The DNA of the CDR3 is TGTGCCAGCAGCTTATCAGTAAATGAGCAGTTCTTC. Translating gives CASSLSVNEQFF. The J gene is TRBJ2-1, the V gene TRBV7-9; D uncertain. The germline gives CDR1 SEHNR, CDR2 FQNEAQ (reference sequence). The CDR3 sequence is 12 residues long. V was shortened by 2 bases and J by 7 bases, with 6 bases between the two germline ends.

Worth noting for this clone: The sample has other DNA sequences that encode this CDR3 too. This chain links TRBV2 with TRBJ2-1; no reliable D call. Germline CDR1 is SNHLY and CDR2 is FYNNEI. The CDR3 totals 10 residues. V gave up 6 bases and J gave up 7 bases, with 4 bases separating them. CDR3 loop: CASRGNEQFF. CDR3 DNA sequence: TGTGCCAGCAGGGGAAATGAGCAGTTCTTC.

This chain links TRBV7-8 with TRBJ2-1; TRBD1 might be the D (6 bases). The germline CDR1 and CDR2 sequences are SGHVS and FQNEAQ. Trimming pared 5 bases from V and 6 bases from J, leaving 14 bases between. The length of the CDR3 is 14 residues. The CDR3 nucleotides are TGTGCCAGCAGCCCGAAAACAGGGCCCAATGAGCAGTTCTTC. Encoded protein: CASSPKTGPNEQFF. Supplemented by reference TRBV7-8 and TRBJ2-1, the full variable domain reads GAGVSQSPRYKVAKRGQDVALRCDPISGHVSLFWYQQALGQGPEFLTYFQNEAQLDKSGLPSDRFFAERPEGSVSTLKIQRTQQEDSAVYLCASSPKTGPNEQFFGPGTRLTVL.

This chain uses TRBV7-6 with TRBJ2-3; D perhaps matches TRBD2 (5 bases). Germline values: CDR1 SGHVS, CDR2 FNYEAQ. V lost 5 bases, J lost 5 bases, and 20 bases lay in between. This CDR3 contains 16 residues. The CDR3 bases are TGTGCCAGCAGCGAAAAGGACGGGATGGCGGTAGATACGCAGTATTTT. Protein sequence: CASSEKDGMAVDTQYF.

This chain links TRBV10-1 with TRBJ1-3, with a possible D match to TRBD1 (5 bases). V lost 4 bases and J 0 bases, leaving 10 bases between the germline ends. Looked up from germline, CDR1 is WNHNN and CDR2 is SYGVQD (reference sequence). The length of the CDR3 is 15 residues. CDR3 protein: CASSAGTYSGNTIYF. For the CDR3, the DNA is TGCGCCAGCAGTGCGGGGACCTACTCTGGAAACACCATATATTTT.

The rearrangement joins TRBV30 to TRBJ2-1; D remains unclear. The CDR3 covers 14 residues. V shed 5 bases and J shed 4 bases, with 15 bases lying between them. The germline CDR1 and CDR2 sequences are GTSNPN and SVGIG (reference sequence). CDR3 sequence (DNA): TGTGCCTGGGTTCCCCGAGGACCATACAATGAGCAGTTCTTC. Amino acids: CAWVPRGPYNEQFF.

This clone has more than one count but fewer than ten. This chain uses TRBV10-1 with TRBJ2-2; D ambiguous. The germline V gene encodes CDR1 WNHNN and CDR2 SYGVQD (reference sequence). The CDR3 extends over 11 amino acids. Trimming left V 5 bases short and J 5 bases short, with 3 bases between. The CDR3 nucleotides are TGCGCCAGCAGTACGACCGGGGAGCTGTTTTTT. It codes for CASSTTGELFF.

The chain couples TRBV7-6 to TRBJ1-1; weak D call: TRBD1 (6 bases). Germline-derived CDR1 and CDR2 are SGHVS and FNYEAQ. Trimming removed 2 bases at V and 6 bases at J, with 22 bases between. This CDR3 is built from 17 residues. Here the CDR3 DNA reads TGTGCCAGCAGCTTACTCCGGGACAAAAAACACTGGTCTGAAGCTTTCTTT. Protein product: CASSLLRDKKHWSEAFF.

This clone was seen more than once but under ten times. At the DNA level, this CDR3 is encoded by other sequences in the same sample as well. The V and J genes are TRBV9 and TRBJ2-7, with 7 bases lining up with TRBD2. Germline lookup yields CDR1 SGDLS and CDR2 YYNGEE. Trimming took 0 bases from V and 3 from J; bases not matched to a gene: 3. This CDR3 has 14 amino acids. CDR3 sequence: CASSVVAGDYEQYF. The CDR3 region has the DNA TGTGCCAGCAGCGTAGTTGCGGGAGACTACGAGCAGTACTTC.

To note about this clone: The same CDR3 can be traced to other DNA sequences in this sample. V and J are TRBV5-5 and TRBJ2-7, with a tentative D call TRBD2 (6 bases). CDR1 and CDR2 (germline): SGHKS, YYEKEE (reference sequence). Trimming took off 4 bases at V and 0 bases at J, with 8 bases between the two ends. The CDR3 is 13 amino acids. DNA for the CDR3: TGTGCCAGCAGCCCCGGGAGCTCCTACGAGCAGTACTTC. This gives the protein CASSPGSSYEQYF.

Comment on this clone: At one boundary the junction diverges from the germline segment, which might be a read error. The J gene is TRBJ2-7, the V gene TRBV10-2, with D possibly TRBD2 on 6 matching bases. The CDR3 totals 11 residues. The germline V gene has CDR1 WSHSY and CDR2 SAAADI. CDR3 in DNA: TGCGCCAGCAGTGACGGAGGGGTAATCGACTTC. Its protein is CASSDGGVIDF.

The chain links TRBV18 to TRBJ1-5; D possibly corresponds to TRBD1 (6 bases). V lost 3 bases, J lost 5 bases, and 14 bases lay in between. The CDR3 covers 15 residues. Germline values: CDR1 KGHSH, CDR2 LQKENI. The CDR3 DNA follows: TGTGCCAGCTCACCGTCAGGGGCGGGAGATCAGCCCCAGCATTTT. Encoded protein: CASSPSGAGDQPQHF.

The rearrangement uses TRBV9 and TRBJ2-7; 8 bases match TRBD1. With 0 bases clipped from V and 3 bases from J, the junction kept 5 bases outside the gene matches. The germline CDR1 and CDR2 sequences are SGDLS and YYNGEE. The CDR3 covers 15 residues. This chain's CDR3 is CASSVDQGAFYEQYF. The CDR3 region has the DNA TGTGCCAGCAGCGTAGATCAGGGGGCTTTCTACGAGCAGTACTTC.

The rearrangement joins TRBV10-3 to TRBJ2-2, with D uncertain. In germline, CDR1 is ENHRY, CDR2 SYGVKD. The CDR3 contains 11 residues. V was cut by 0 bases and J by 7 bases, with 0 bases left in between. The CDR3 sequence is CAISESGELFF. CDR3 in DNA: TGTGCCATCAGTGAGTCCGGGGAGCTGTTTTTT.

With regard to this clone: Within the sample, other DNA sequences also encode this same CDR3. CDR3 nucleotides: TGTGCCAGCAGCGGGTCCGAGCAGTACTTC. It codes for CASSGSEQYF. V is TRBV9 and J is TRBJ2-7; no firm D call. V was shortened by 3 bases and J by 6 bases, with 4 bases between the two germline ends. CDR3 length: 10 residues. Germline lookup yields CDR1 SGDLS and CDR2 YYNGEE.

CDR3 nucleotides: TGTGCCAGCAGCGTAGCGGGACTGGGAAATGAAAAACTGTTTTTT. This codes for CASSVAGLGNEKLFF. The chain has TRBV9 and TRBJ1-4, with TRBD1 as a possible D gene (5 bases). CDR3 length: 15 residues. With 0 bases removed from V and 5 bases from J, the gap between germline ends came to 11 bases. The germline V gene encodes CDR1 SGDLS and CDR2 YYNGEE.

This clone was recorded once. The J gene is TRBJ1-5, the V gene TRBV4-1; TRBD1 might be the D (6 bases). Trimming removed 3 bases at V and 9 bases at J, with 12 bases between. Germline V gene sequence: CDR1 MGHRA, CDR2 YSYEKL. This CDR3 is built from 13 residues. DNA for the CDR3: TGCGCCAGCAGCCAGACAGGTGGTAGGCCCCAGCATTTT. This gives the protein CASSQTGGRPQHF.

The chain links TRBV28 to TRBJ2-1; D remains ambiguous. The CDR3 runs to 14 residues. Trimming took 4 bases from V and 3 from J, leaving 10 bases between them. Germline lookup yields CDR1 MDHEN and CDR2 SYDVKM. CDR3 sequence (DNA): TGTGCCAGCAGTTGGCTAGATTTCTACAATGAGCAGTTCTTC. Translation gives CASSWLDFYNEQFF.

The count of this clone is one. This chain connects TRBV28 to TRBJ2-7; 7 positions agree with TRBD1. The CDR3 has 14 residues. J lost 1 base, V lost 7 bases, and 7 bases had no gene match. Germline V gene data show CDR1 as MDHEN and CDR2 as SYDVKM. CDR3 in amino acids: CASTVTGKSYEQYF. CDR3 nucleotide sequence: TGTGCCAGCACCGTGACAGGGAAATCCTACGAGCAGTACTTC.

The rearrangement joins TRBV4-1 to TRBJ2-2, with a possible D match to TRBD2 (7 bases). The V end was cut by 7 bases, the J end by 1 base, with 16 bases between. The CDR3 loop spans 16 amino acids. From germline, CDR1 is MGHRA and CDR2 YSYEKL. CDR3 bases: TGCGCCAGCACTCTGGGGGCTAGCGGGAACACCGGGGAGCTGTTTTTT. Translated: CASTLGASGNTGELFF.

V usage is TRBV6-5 and J usage is TRBJ2-7; D is uncertain. Germline V gene sequence: CDR1 MNHEY, CDR2 SVGAGI. This CDR3 region has 11 residues. V lost 6 bases, J lost 5 bases, and 8 bases lay in between. The CDR3 protein is CASSHGHEQYF. The DNA for the CDR3 is TGTGCCAGCAGCCACGGCCACGAGCAGTACTTC.

The DNA for the CDR3 is TGTGCCAGCAGCGCCGAGTACAATGAGCAGTTCTTC. Its protein is CASSAEYNEQFF. The chain has TRBV7-2 and TRBJ2-1; no clear D. Germline assignment: CDR1 SGHTA and CDR2 FQGNSA. The germline V and J ends were trimmed by 5 bases and 4 bases, with 6 bases remaining between them. CDR3 length: 12 amino acids. The full variable domain, rest sourced from reference TRBV7-2 and TRBJ2-1, is GAGVSQSPSNKVTEKGKDVELRCDPISGHTALYWYRQSLGQGLEFLIYFQGNSAPDKSGLPSDRFSAERTGGSVSTLTIQRTQQEDSAVYLCASSAEYNEQFFGPGTRLTVL.

The gene calls are TRBV7-9 and TRBJ2-1; 13 bases map to TRBD2. Germline V gives CDR1 SEHNR, CDR2 FQNEAQ (reference sequence). J lost 12 bases, V lost 5 bases, and 16 bases had no gene match. CDR3 length equals 17 residues. The CDR3 DNA is TGTGCCAGCAGCACTCGACCTACTAGCGGGAGGGCCAAATGGCAGTTCTTC. Translating it yields CASSTRPTSGRAKWQFF.

The chain is built from TRBV7-6 and TRBJ2-1, with TRBD2 matching 15 bases. The CDR3 contains 18 residues. CDR1 SGHVS and CDR2 FNYEAQ come from the germline V gene. The V gene end was trimmed by 5 bases and the J gene end by 4 bases; junction bases not matched to a gene: 9. This CDR3 is CASSNGLAGGGLYNEQFF. In nucleotides, the CDR3 is TGTGCCAGCAGCAACGGACTAGCGGGAGGGGGGCTTTACAATGAGCAGTTCTTC.

The J gene is TRBJ2-1, the V gene TRBV29-1; 9 bases are shared with TRBD2. The CDR3 sequence is 17 residues long. The J segment lost 7 bases and the V segment lost 6 bases, leaving 19 bases of the junction unmatched. Looked up from germline, CDR1 is SQVTM and CDR2 is ANQGSEA. The CDR3 nucleotides read TGCAGCGTCCAAGGGTCTAGCGGGGACCTTTTGGGAAATGAGCAGTTCTTC. Translated, it gives CSVQGSSGDLLGNEQFF.

The rearrangement uses TRBV9 and TRBJ2-1, with TRBD1 matching over 7 bases. The CDR3 extends over 18 amino acids. V shed 0 bases and J 3 bases; nucleotides not matched to a gene: 12. The germline gives CDR1 SGDLS, CDR2 YYNGEE. The CDR3 protein is CASSVGIPRDRLYNEQFF. CDR3 coding DNA: TGTGCCAGCAGCGTAGGGATCCCCCGGGACAGACTCTACAATGAGCAGTTCTTC.

The chain has TRBV29-1 and TRBJ1-1; no reliable D call. Germline loops: CDR1 SQVTM, CDR2 ANQGSEA. V lost 5 bases, J lost 4 bases, and 14 bases lay in between. CDR3 size: 13 residues. CDR3 amino acids: CSVHIQSFTEAFF. The CDR3 nucleotides read TGCAGCGTTCATATACAGAGCTTCACTGAAGCTTTCTTT. Combining the CDR3 with reference TRBV29-1 and TRBJ1-1 gives the whole variable domain SAVISQKPSRDICQRGTSLTIQCQVDSQVTMMFWYRQQPGQSLTLIATANQGSEATYESGFVIDKFPISRPNLTFSTLTVSNMSPEDSSIYLCSVHIQSFTEAFFGQGTRLTVV.

This chain joins TRBV19 and TRBJ2-7; D could derive from TRBD1 or TRBD2 (5 bases each). Germline CDR1 reads LNHDA; CDR2 reads SQIVND (reference sequence). CDR3 length equals 15 residues. V was pared by 7 bases and J by 3 bases, with 19 bases between. The DNA for the CDR3 is TGTGCCAGTACCCCGTCCCGGGACCCCAACTACGAGCAGTACTTC. This encodes CASTPSRDPNYEQYF.

The CDR3 spells CSADSYDTQYF. As DNA, the CDR3 is TGCAGCGCGGACAGTTACGATACGCAGTATTTT. The V gene is TRBV29-1, the J gene TRBJ2-3; possible D gene TRBD1, 6 bases. The ends were cut back, 7 bases at V and 6 bases at J, with 11 bases in the middle. This CDR3 comprises 11 residues. Germline V gene sequence: CDR1 SQVTM, CDR2 ANQGSEA.

This chain joins TRBV19 and TRBJ2-1; 9 bases align to TRBD1. The CDR3 runs to 14 residues. Per germline, CDR1 LNHDA and CDR2 SQIVND (reference sequence). V lost 7 bases and J lost 8; bases outside the gene matches: 9. This CDR3 is CASTPQGASDEQFF. CDR3 coding DNA: TGTGCCAGTACACCACAGGGGGCTTCAGATGAGCAGTTCTTC.

The CDR3 bases are TGTGCCAGCAGTTTGCTGGGGTACAATGAGCAGTTCTTC. Translating gives CASSLLGYNEQFF. The rearrangement uses TRBV7-2 and TRBJ2-1; D not resolved. CDR3 length: 13 residues. The V end was cut by 6 bases, the J end by 4 bases, with 10 bases between. Per the germline V gene, CDR1 is SGHTA and CDR2 is FQGNSA.